The 18 T cell receptor beta chains in this list originate from one sample, sequenced in a study of blood T cell repertoires in COVID-19. TCRdb keeps only in-frame clones here, not all; method: immunoSEQ multiplex PCR. The sample carries 130,000 to 150,000 clones, approximately 79% recorded once. Sequencing input: peripheral blood. The receptor source for this set is a man aged 45-65 years with active or convalescent COVID-19.

This chain uses TRBV7-8 with TRBJ2-5, with D uncertain. V gave up 5 bases and J gave up 4 bases, with 5 bases separating them. The CDR3 consists of 11 residues. The germline gives CDR1 SGHVS, CDR2 FQNEAQ. The CDR3 loop reads CASSGPETQYF. DNA for the CDR3: TGTGCCAGCAGCGGCCCAGAGACCCAGTACTTC.

The rearrangement joins TRBV3-1 (or the pseudogene TRBV3-2) to TRBJ1-5; D is perhaps TRBD1 (5 bases). Germline lookup yields CDR1 LGHDT and CDR2 YNNKEL (reference sequence). This CDR3 has 13 amino acids. Trimming cost V 3 bases and J 4 bases, with 7 bases left between them. The DNA for the CDR3 is TGTGCCAGCAGCCAGGACACTAATCAGCCCCAGCATTTT. Amino acids: CASSQDTNQPQHF.

This clone has a single count. The V call is TRBV2, the J call TRBJ2-7; 10 positions match TRBD2. The CDR3 consists of 13 residues. The V segment lost 6 bases and the J segment 3 bases; nucleotides outside the gene matches: 2. Germline V gives CDR1 SNHLY, CDR2 FYNNEI. The chain's CDR3 is CASRLAGNYEQYF. The CDR3 bases are TGTGCCAGCAGACTAGCGGGAAACTACGAGCAGTACTTC.

The gene calls are TRBV27 and TRBJ1-1; 7 positions agree with TRBD1. Trimming cost V 5 bases and J 7 bases; bases outside gene matches: 7. The CDR3 is made up of 13 amino acids. CDR1 is MNHEY, CDR2 SMNVEV, per germline (reference sequence). CDR3 DNA sequence: TGTGCCAGCAGTCCCGTGGCAGGGGGTGAAGCTTTCTTT. Translating gives CASSPVAGGEAFF.

The chain has TRBV4-2 and TRBJ2-3, with a possible D match to TRBD2 (6 bases). V was trimmed by 5 bases and J by 1 base, leaving 10 bases between them. The CDR3 consists of 14 residues. Per the germline V gene, CDR1 is LGHNA and CDR2 is YNFKEQ. CDR3 loop: CASSERRGTDTQYF. The DNA for the CDR3 is TGTGCCAGCAGCGAGCGGAGGGGCACAGATACGCAGTATTTT.

The genes are TRBV6-4 and TRBJ2-1; D might be TRBD1 or TRBD2, each matching 5 bases. Between the trimmed V and J ends, which lost 6 bases and 1 base, there was a span of 10 bases. Looked up from germline, CDR1 is MRHNA and CDR2 is SNTAGT. CDR3 length: 14 amino acids. CDR3 coding DNA: TGTGCCAGCAGCGACAGCGGTTCCTACAATGAGCAGTTCTTC. Residues: CASSDSGSYNEQFF.

This chain connects TRBV5-1 to TRBJ2-3; tentative D call: TRBD1 (5 bases). With 0 bases removed from V and 4 bases from J, the gap between germline ends came to 12 bases. The CDR3 is 15 amino acids. The germline CDR1 and CDR2 sequences are SGHRS and YFSETQ. The CDR3 coding sequence is TGCGCCAGCAGCTTGGTGGGCAGGGCCGCAGATACGCAGTATTTT. It translates to CASSLVGRAADTQYF.

With regard to this clone: Germline is not matched at one junction end, which may reflect a read error. This sequence joins TRBV2 and TRBJ2-5; tentative D call: TRBD2 (5 bases). Germline V gene lookup returns CDR1 SNHLY and CDR2 FYNNEI. The CDR3 spans 11 residues. The CDR3 bases are TGTGCCAGCAGTGAACCCGCAGGAGGACACTTC. The encoded protein is CASSEPAGGHF.

The chain joins TRBV7-2 to TRBJ1-6, with a possible D match to TRBD1 (5 bases). The CDR3 contains 12 residues. In germline, CDR1 is SGHTA, CDR2 FQGNSA. V lost 0 bases and J 15 bases, leaving 9 bases between the germline ends. CDR3 bases: TGTGCCAGCAGCTTAGCGGGACTGGGCCTCCACTTT. Amino acid sequence: CASSLAGLGLHF.

This chain uses TRBV7-2 with TRBJ2-7, with 12 bases fitting TRBD2. Losses at the gene ends were 5 bases for V and 10 bases for J; bases not matched to a gene: 12. Germline lookup yields CDR1 SGHTA and CDR2 FQGNSA. The CDR3 totals 15 residues. The CDR3 region is CASSPGPPSGRAQYF. In DNA, the CDR3 is TGTGCCAGCAGCCCGGGCCCCCCTAGCGGGAGGGCCCAGTACTTC.

The chain is built from TRBV28 and TRBJ1-1, with D perhaps TRBD1 (5 bases). Trimming took 6 bases from V and 0 from J, leaving 23 bases between them. CDR1 is MDHEN and CDR2 is SYDVKM in the germline V gene. There are 18 residues in the CDR3. The CDR3 coding sequence is TGTGCCAGCAGACCTTCGGGGGGAATTGGTACGGTGAACACTGAAGCTTTCTTT. This codes for CASRPSGGIGTVNTEAFF.

J is TRBJ2-7 and V is TRBV7-9, with D possibly matching TRBD1 (7 bases). V dropped 7 bases and J dropped 3 bases, with 13 bases sitting between them. Germline CDR1 and CDR2: SEHNR and FQNEAQ (reference sequence). This CDR3 contains 13 residues. CDR3 sequence (DNA): TGTGCCAGCAATCCCCAGGGGGGCTACGAGCAGTACTTC. Its translation: CASNPQGGYEQYF.

The chain uses TRBV3-1 (or the pseudogene TRBV3-2) and TRBJ1-1; D is possibly TRBD1 (6 bases). The germline V gene has CDR1 LGHDT and CDR2 YNNKEL (reference sequence). The CDR3 loop spans 15 amino acids. Trimming stripped 1 base from V and 4 bases from J, with 13 bases between. The CDR3 DNA reads as TGTGCCAGCAGCCAAGTGGGGGGGGCAACCACTGAAGCTTTCTTT. This sequence encodes CASSQVGGATTEAFF.

The V and J genes are TRBV4-1 and TRBJ2-1; a possible D gene is TRBD1 (5 bases). From germline, CDR1 is MGHRA and CDR2 YSYEKL. V was cut by 4 bases and J by 0 bases, with 7 bases left in between. The CDR3 spans 14 residues. Here the CDR3 DNA reads TGCGCCAGCAGCCGGACAAGCTCCTACAATGAGCAGTTCTTC. Encoded protein: CASSRTSSYNEQFF.

The genes are TRBV3-1 (or the pseudogene TRBV3-2) and TRBJ2-7, with D uncertain. The CDR3 extends over 14 amino acids. The V gene lost 4 bases and the J gene lost 2 bases, with 12 bases spanning the gap. Germline CDR1 reads LGHDT; CDR2 reads YNNKEL (reference sequence). The CDR3 reads CASSPLSHPYEQYF. CDR3 nucleotide sequence: TGTGCCAGCAGCCCCCTAAGTCACCCCTACGAGCAGTACTTC.

The chain couples TRBV7-6 to TRBJ1-1, with D unresolved. Germline lookup yields CDR1 SGHVS and CDR2 FNYEAQ. The CDR3 length is 15 residues. V was shortened by 1 base and J by 1 base, with 10 bases between the two germline ends. The CDR3 is CASSLGPTANTEAFF. The DNA of the CDR3 is TGTGCCAGCAGCTTAGGTCCTACAGCGAACACTGAAGCTTTCTTT.

The V call is TRBV9, the J call TRBJ2-1, with 10 bases fitting TRBD2. The CDR3 contains 19 residues. Germline V CDR1 and CDR2: SGDLS, YYNGEE. The junction had 15 bases not matched to a gene; V was cut back by 4 bases and J by 2 bases. As DNA, the CDR3 is TGTGCCAGCAGCAAAAAGTCGACTAGCGGGCTTCCCACCTACAATGAGCAGTTCTTC. Encoded protein: CASSKKSTSGLPTYNEQFF.

The rearrangement uses TRBV14 and TRBJ2-7; D is possibly TRBD2 (6 bases). The CDR3 totals 16 residues. The V and J ends lost 1 base and 0 bases respectively, with 13 bases between them. Germline V CDR1 and CDR2: SGHDN, FVKESK. This chain's CDR3 is CASSQVGSGSSYEQYF. CDR3 in DNA: TGTGCCAGCAGCCAAGTGGGTAGCGGAAGCTCCTACGAGCAGTACTTC.